These T cell receptor beta chains were read from a single sample in a study of T cells in Graves' hyperthyroidism and ophthalmopathy. One entry per CDR3 protein, called by TCRdb with MiXCR from the multiplex PCR reads. Of fewer than 900,000 distinct CDR3 sequences listed, around 20% are singletons. Material: blood. All receptors derive from a woman aged 45-65 years with Graves' hyperthyroidism that later progressed to Graves' ophthalmopathy. The CDR3 runs from the conserved cysteine through the conserved F or W. The order of the fields is V gene, J gene, CDR3 protein.

>TRBV7-9|TRBJ2-1
CASSLSQGYNNEQFF
>TRBV11-1|TRBJ2-1
CASSLALVAGDLGEQFF
>TRBV20-1|TRBJ2-3
CSARDRDYPDTQYF
>TRBV7-9|TRBJ1-5
CASATPGGKNQPQHF
>TRBV5-1|TRBJ1-3
CASSLDWQGTSGNTIYF
>TRBV5-1|TRBJ1-3
CASSSGEGSGNTIYF
>TRBV30|TRBJ2-7
CAWSVREEQYF
>TRBV3-1|TRBJ1-1
CASSKGGKAFF
>TRBV9|TRBJ1-2
CASSGLGAGGYTF
>TRBV6-1|TRBJ1-3
CASRRQGGTGNTIYF
>TRBV6-1|TRBJ2-7
CASSEWGTGAYEQYF
>TRBV5-1|TRBJ1-5
CASSITGDSNQPQHF
>TRBV18|TRBJ2-1
CASSDASSYNEQFF
>TRBV7-9|TRBJ2-5
CASSLVALIGETQYF
>TRBV9|TRBJ1-5
CASSGGGGNQPQHF
>TRBV4-2|TRBJ2-7
CASSQDFPGQVKSYEQYF
>TRBV3-1|TRBJ2-1
CASSQLTTGSYNEQFF
>TRBV9|TRBJ2-2
CASSVQGNTGELFF
>TRBV27|TRBJ1-5
CASSVIQGKQPQHF
>TRBV7-6|TRBJ2-1
CASSADLRGAVNEQFF
>TRBV29-1|TRBJ2-2
CSVEDSGTGETGELFF
>TRBV4-1|TRBJ1-2
CASSQGTGWGGYTF
>TRBV6-5|TRBJ2-2
CASSYGGGLFGELFF
>TRBV29-1|TRBJ1-2
CSVRMDLNYGYTF
>TRBV5-4|TRBJ1-1
CASSPTGQGMNTEAFF
>TRBV12-3/TRBV12-4|TRBJ2-7
CASSLIFVFGTGSVEQYF
>TRBV20-1|TRBJ2-3
CSAMSRSRTDTQYF
>TRBV2|TRBJ2-7
CASSELTPSYEQYF
>TRBV25-1|TRBJ2-1
CASSEYGGDSSYNEQFF
>TRBV12-3/TRBV12-4|TRBJ2-7
CASTPTGVGVEQYF
>TRBV12-3/TRBV12-4|TRBJ2-5
CASSLSTGTTSQETQYF
>TRBV12-3/TRBV12-4|TRBJ1-1
CASSFPGREAFF
>TRBV5-1|TRBJ1-2
CASSPSGTGARGYTF
>TRBV3-1|TRBJ1-6
CASRGQGHSSPLHF
>TRBV2|TRBJ1-1
CASSNRREAFF